Listed below are T cell receptor beta chains from one sample, sequenced in a study of post-analysis software for immune sequencing data. TCRdb reprocessed the PCR reads via MiXCR and lists one record per CDR3 protein. The sample gives roughly 410,000 distinct CDR3 sequences, approximately 33% of which show up once; about an eighth is in the top ten. Sequenced input: blood. The receptors shown here come from a girl between 5 and 17 years old with multiple sclerosis. Each CDR3 is given with its conserved first and last residue. The D gene is left open where the match is weak. Where a row states a size, it is once, few, many or the class of an expanded clone; other rows omit it.

j_call: TRBJ1-2
d_call: NA
v_call: TRBV29-1
clone_size: NA
cdr3_aa: CSVVWQGEYYGYTF
cdr3_nt: TGCAGCGTTGTGTGGCAAGGGGAGTACTATGGCTACACCTTC

j_call: TRBJ2-3
d_call: NA
v_call: TRBV11-2
clone_size: NA
cdr3_aa: CASSPEDDTDTQYF
cdr3_nt: TGTGCCAGCAGCCCTGAGGACGACACAGATACGCAGTATTTT

j_call: TRBJ2-3
d_call: TRBD1
v_call: TRBV2
clone_size: NA
cdr3_aa: CASSDLRGFGADTQYF
cdr3_nt: TGTGCCAGCAGTGACCTCAGGGGGTTTGGAGCAGATACGCAGTATTTT

j_call: TRBJ2-5
d_call: NA
v_call: TRBV6-2/TRBV6-3
clone_size: NA
cdr3_aa: CASTMGAGSGTQYF
cdr3_nt: TGTGCCAGCACCATGGGGGCAGGGTCGGGGACCCAGTACTTC

j_call: TRBJ2-7
d_call: NA
v_call: TRBV6-2/TRBV6-3
clone_size: NA
cdr3_aa: CASSYRILYEQYF
cdr3_nt: TGTGCCAGCAGTTACCGCATACTCTACGAGCAGTACTTC

j_call: TRBJ1-6
d_call: NA
v_call: TRBV7-9
clone_size: NA
cdr3_aa: CASSLEGTDNSPLHF
cdr3_nt: TGTGCCAGCAGCTTAGAAGGGACGGACAATTCACCCCTCCACTTT

j_call: TRBJ2-5
d_call: TRBD2
v_call: TRBV20-1
clone_size: NA
cdr3_aa: CSARTGGNQETQYF
cdr3_nt: TGCAGTGCTAGGACGGGGGGGAACCAAGAGACCCAGTACTTC

j_call: TRBJ2-1
d_call: TRBD1
v_call: TRBV6-5
clone_size: NA
cdr3_aa: CASSSTRQGDNEQFF
cdr3_nt: TGTGCCAGCAGTTCCACCAGACAGGGAGACAATGAGCAGTTCTTC

j_call: TRBJ2-6
d_call: TRBD1
v_call: TRBV28
clone_size: NA
cdr3_aa: CATGTGKTGANVLTF
cdr3_nt: TGTGCCACCGGGACAGGGAAGACTGGGGCCAACGTCCTGACTTTC

j_call: TRBJ2-3
d_call: NA
v_call: TRBV12-3/TRBV12-4
clone_size: NA
cdr3_aa: CASSSLDSADTQYF
cdr3_nt: TGTGCCAGCAGTTCTTTAGACAGCGCAGATACGCAGTATTTT

j_call: TRBJ2-1
d_call: TRBD2
v_call: TRBV4-1
clone_size: NA
cdr3_aa: CASSLFGSSGGAKNEQFF
cdr3_nt: TGCGCCAGCAGCCTTTTTGGTTCTAGCGGGGGGGCCAAAAATGAGCAGTTCTTC

j_call: TRBJ1-5
d_call: NA
v_call: TRBV19
clone_size: once
cdr3_aa: CASNIATESHSNQPQHF
cdr3_nt: TGTGCCAGCAACATCGCTACAGAAAGCCATAGCAATCAGCCCCAGCATTTT

j_call: TRBJ2-1
d_call: TRBD2
v_call: TRBV5-4
clone_size: once
cdr3_aa: CASSLTGTNYNEQFF
cdr3_nt: TGTGCCAGCAGCCTAACCGGGACTAACTACAATGAGCAGTTCTTC

j_call: TRBJ1-2
d_call: NA
v_call: TRBV27
clone_size: NA
cdr3_aa: CASSLFRNYGYTF
cdr3_nt: TGTGCCAGCAGTTTATTCAGGAACTATGGCTACACCTTC

j_call: TRBJ2-5
d_call: TRBD1
v_call: TRBV24-1
clone_size: few
cdr3_aa: CATSDAGQGEGETQYF
cdr3_nt: TGTGCCACCAGTGATGCGGGACAGGGGGAAGGAGAGACCCAGTACTTC

j_call: TRBJ2-5
d_call: NA
v_call: TRBV19
clone_size: NA
cdr3_aa: CATKRAEGETQYF
cdr3_nt: TGTGCCACCAAAAGGGCAGAGGGAGAGACCCAGTACTTC

j_call: TRBJ2-1
d_call: TRBD2
v_call: TRBV12-3/TRBV12-4
clone_size: NA
cdr3_aa: CASSLAAGGSNEQFF
cdr3_nt: TGTGCCAGCAGTTTAGCGGCGGGGGGAAGCAATGAGCAGTTCTTC

j_call: TRBJ2-3
d_call: TRBD2
v_call: TRBV29-1
clone_size: once
cdr3_aa: CSVETSGTDTQYF
cdr3_nt: TGCAGCGTTGAGACTAGCGGGACAGATACGCAGTATTTT

j_call: TRBJ1-5
d_call: NA
v_call: TRBV12-3/TRBV12-4
clone_size: few
cdr3_aa: CASSLSHRPQHF
cdr3_nt: TGTGCCAGCAGTTTGTCGCACCGGCCCCAGCATTTT

j_call: TRBJ1-1
d_call: NA
v_call: TRBV12-3/TRBV12-4
clone_size: once
cdr3_aa: CASSRGLVPEAFF
cdr3_nt: TGTGCCAGCAGCCGAGGGTTGGTCCCTGAAGCTTTCTTT

j_call: TRBJ2-7
d_call: NA
v_call: TRBV5-1
clone_size: once
cdr3_aa: CASSPGLWYEQYF
cdr3_nt: TGCGCCAGCAGCCCGGGACTCTGGTACGAGCAGTACTTC

j_call: TRBJ2-5
d_call: NA
v_call: TRBV7-3
clone_size: NA
cdr3_aa: CASSPSRGETQYF
cdr3_nt: TGTGCCAGCAGTCCCTCTAGAGGAGAGACCCAGTACTTC

j_call: TRBJ2-5
d_call: TRBD2
v_call: TRBV2
clone_size: NA
cdr3_aa: CASGTRQETQYF
cdr3_nt: TGTGCCAGCGGGACTAGGCAAGAGACCCAGTACTTC